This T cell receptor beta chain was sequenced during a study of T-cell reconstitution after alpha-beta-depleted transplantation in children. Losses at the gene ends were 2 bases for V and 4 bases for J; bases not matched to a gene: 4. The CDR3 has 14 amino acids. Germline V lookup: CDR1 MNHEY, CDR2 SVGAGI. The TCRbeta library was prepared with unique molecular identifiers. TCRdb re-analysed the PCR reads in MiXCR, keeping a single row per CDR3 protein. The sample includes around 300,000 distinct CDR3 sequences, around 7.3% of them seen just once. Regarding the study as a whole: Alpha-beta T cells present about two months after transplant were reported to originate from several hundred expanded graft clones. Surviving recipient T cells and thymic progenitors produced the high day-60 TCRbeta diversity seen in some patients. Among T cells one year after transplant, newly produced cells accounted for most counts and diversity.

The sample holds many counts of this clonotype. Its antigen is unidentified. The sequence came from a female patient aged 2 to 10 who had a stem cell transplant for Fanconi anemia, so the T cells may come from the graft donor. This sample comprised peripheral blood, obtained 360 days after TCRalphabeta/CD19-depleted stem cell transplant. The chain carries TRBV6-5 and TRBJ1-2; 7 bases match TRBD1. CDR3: CASSYRGQIYGYTF. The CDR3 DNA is TGTGCCAGCAGTTACCGGGGACAGATCTATGGCTACACCTTC.